One sample yielded the 12 T cell receptor beta chains listed below, sequenced in a study of siplizumab effects on memory and regulatory T cells. The repertoire was sequenced with immunoSEQ multiplex PCR; TCRdb's copy has only in-frame clones and lacks some. The table has under 70,000 clones, less than 80% seen once; the top ten hold approximately 0.38%. Sequenced input: memory CD4+ T cells sorted from blood. The receptors derive from a human donor in good health.

This clone was observed once. The V call is TRBV7-2, the J call TRBJ2-3; 10 nucleotides line up with TRBD2. Germline V gene sequence: CDR1 SGHTA, CDR2 FQGNSA. The V and J ends lost 3 bases and 6 bases, in that order; junction bases with no gene match: 12. The CDR3 runs 17 residues. CDR3 in amino acids: CASSFTLLSGGIDTQYF. CDR3 in DNA: TGTGCCAGCAGCTTTACTCTGCTTAGCGGGGGGATTGATACGCAGTATTTT. Using reference TRBV7-2 and TRBJ2-3 for the parts outside the CDR3, the full variable domain is GAGVSQSPSNKVTEKGKDVELRCDPISGHTALYWYRQSLGQGLEFLIYFQGNSAPDKSGLPSDRFSAERTGGSVSTLTIQRTQQEDSAVYLCASSFTLLSGGIDTQYFGPGTRLTVL.

The CDR3 bases are TGTGCCAGCAGCTTAATCCCTAATACAGGGGGCCTTGGCTACACCTTC. Its translation is CASSLIPNTGGLGYTF. The chain carries TRBV13 and TRBJ1-2; 9 bases align to TRBD1. The germline gives CDR1 PRHDT, CDR2 FYEKMQ (reference sequence). CDR3 size: 16 residues. After removal of 2 bases from V and 7 bases from J, the junction contained 11 bases not matched to a gene.

The V call is TRBV19, the J call TRBJ1-5, with TRBD1 matching over 7 bases. Looked up from germline, CDR1 is LNHDA and CDR2 is SQIVND (reference sequence). The CDR3 covers 14 residues. V was pared by 0 bases and J by 5 bases, with 1 base of the junction left unmatched. The CDR3 protein is CASSIDQGDQPQHF. CDR3 nucleotides: TGTGCCAGTAGTATAGACCAGGGGGATCAGCCCCAGCATTTT.

As for this clone: The sample has other DNA sequences that encode this CDR3 too. This rearrangement joins TRBV30 to TRBJ1-5; D ambiguous. The CDR3 loop spans 13 amino acids. Trimming pared 0 bases from V and 1 base from J, leaving 4 bases between. Germline V gene data show CDR1 as GTSNPN and CDR2 as SVGIG (reference sequence). The CDR3 loop is CAWSVSSNQPQHF. CDR3 nucleotide sequence: TGTGCCTGGAGTGTTTCCAGCAATCAGCCCCAGCATTTT.

This chain links TRBV5-6 with TRBJ1-1, with 7 bases that match TRBD1. Germline CDR1 SGHDT, CDR2 YYEEEE. The length of the CDR3 is 13 residues. J gave up 5 bases and V 5 bases, and 6 bases lay outside the gene matches. CDR3 region: CASSQTGRTEAFF. CDR3 sequence (DNA): TGTGCCAGCAGTCAGACAGGGAGAACTGAAGCTTTCTTT.

V is TRBV28 and J is TRBJ2-7; the match to TRBD2 covers 12 bases. The germline V gene encodes CDR1 MDHEN and CDR2 SYDVKM. With 6 bases clipped from V and 6 bases from J, the junction kept 6 bases outside the gene matches. The CDR3 runs to 14 residues. CDR3 region: CASRTTSGGFEQYF. The CDR3 DNA follows: TGTGCCAGCAGAACGACTAGCGGGGGATTCGAGCAGTACTTC.

This clone was detected only a few times. The chain has TRBV7-9 and TRBJ1-4; TRBD1 might be the D (6 bases). V was shortened by 1 base and J by 5 bases, with 14 bases between the two germline ends. The germline gives CDR1 SEHNR, CDR2 FQNEAQ (reference sequence). There are 16 residues in the CDR3. The DNA of the CDR3 is TGTGCCAGCAGCTTAGGGGGCGGACAGAGGAATGAAAAACTGTTTTTT. This codes for CASSLGGGQRNEKLFF.

The chain is built from TRBV19 and TRBJ1-4; the match to TRBD1 covers 7 bases. Germline V gives CDR1 LNHDA, CDR2 SQIVND (reference sequence). This CDR3 is built from 15 residues. The V and J ends lost 6 bases and 5 bases, in that order; junction bases with no gene match: 9. This CDR3 reads CASRNTGAGNEKLFF. The CDR3 coding sequence is TGTGCCAGTAGGAATACAGGGGCTGGGAATGAAAAACTGTTTTTT.

The chain carries TRBV4-3 and TRBJ1-2, with D tentatively TRBD1 (6 bases). V was pared by 0 bases and J by 1 base, with 12 bases between. Germline CDR1 reads LGHNA; CDR2 reads YSLEER. The CDR3 runs to 16 residues. Here the CDR3 reads CASSQEEGGLNYGYTF. CDR3 in DNA: TGCGCCAGCAGCCAAGAGGAGGGGGGCCTTAACTATGGCTACACCTTC.

The V and J genes are TRBV7-3 and TRBJ1-1; weak D call: TRBD1 (6 bases). CDR1 and CDR2 from the germline V gene are SGHTA and FQGTGA. V was trimmed by 6 bases and J by 0 bases, leaving 14 bases between them. This CDR3 region has 15 residues. The CDR3 spells CASSTGTLMNTEAFF. The CDR3 region has the DNA TGTGCCAGCAGTACAGGGACCCTCATGAACACTGAAGCTTTCTTT. The variable domain in full, completed from reference TRBV7-3 and TRBJ1-1, reads GAGVSQTPSNKVTEKGKYVELRCDPISGHTALYWYRQSLGQGPEFLIYFQGTGAADDSGLPNDRFFAVRPEGSVSTLKIQRTERGDSAVYLCASSTGTLMNTEAFFGQGTRLTVV.

The CDR3 DNA reads as TGCGCCAGCAGCTTGAGTGTCGGCGGGGGGGCGTCAGAAGAGCAGTTCTTC. This encodes CASSLSVGGGASEEQFF. This chain links TRBV5-1 with TRBJ2-1; 9 bases match TRBD2. Unmatched junction bases numbered 15, after V lost 1 base and J lost 10 bases. The CDR3 has 17 amino acids. In germline, CDR1 is SGHRS, CDR2 YFSETQ.

The V call is TRBV11-2, the J call TRBJ2-2, with 10 positions matching TRBD2. Looked up from germline, CDR1 is SGHAT and CDR2 is FQNNGV. V trimming: 3 bases; J trimming: 9 bases; junction bases outside the gene matches: 10. This CDR3 spans 16 amino acids. CDR3 loop: CASSFSWGLAFRELFF. As DNA, the CDR3 is TGTGCCAGCAGCTTTAGTTGGGGACTAGCGTTCCGGGAGCTGTTTTTT.